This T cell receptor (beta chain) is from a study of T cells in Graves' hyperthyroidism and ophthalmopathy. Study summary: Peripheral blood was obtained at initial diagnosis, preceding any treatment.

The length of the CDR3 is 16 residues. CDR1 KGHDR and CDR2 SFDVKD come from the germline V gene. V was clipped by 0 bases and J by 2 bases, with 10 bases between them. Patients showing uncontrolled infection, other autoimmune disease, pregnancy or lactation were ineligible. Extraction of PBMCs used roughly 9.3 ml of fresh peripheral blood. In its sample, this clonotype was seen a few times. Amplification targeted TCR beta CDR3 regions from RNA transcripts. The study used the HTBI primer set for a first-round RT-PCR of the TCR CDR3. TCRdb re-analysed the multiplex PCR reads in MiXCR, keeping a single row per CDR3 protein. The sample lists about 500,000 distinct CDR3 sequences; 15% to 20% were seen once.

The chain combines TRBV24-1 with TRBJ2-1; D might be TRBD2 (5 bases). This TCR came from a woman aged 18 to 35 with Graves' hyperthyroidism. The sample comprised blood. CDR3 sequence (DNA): TGTGCCACCAGTGATTTGAGTGGGAGAACCTACAATGAGCAGTTCTTC. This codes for CATSDLSGRTYNEQFF.